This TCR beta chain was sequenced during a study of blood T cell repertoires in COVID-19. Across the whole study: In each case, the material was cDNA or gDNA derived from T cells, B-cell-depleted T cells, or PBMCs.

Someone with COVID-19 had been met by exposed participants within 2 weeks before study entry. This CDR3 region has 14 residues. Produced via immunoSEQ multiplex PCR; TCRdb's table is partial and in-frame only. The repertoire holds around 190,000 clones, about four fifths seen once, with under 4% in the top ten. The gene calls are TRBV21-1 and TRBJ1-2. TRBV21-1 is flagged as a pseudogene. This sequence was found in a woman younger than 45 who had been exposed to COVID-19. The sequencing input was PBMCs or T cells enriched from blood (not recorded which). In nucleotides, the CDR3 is TGTGCCAGCAGCAAAGTTCCCCCTGACTATGGCTACACCTTC. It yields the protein CASSKVPPDYGYTF.